The 27 T cell receptor beta chains listed next were all sequenced from one sample in a study of blood T cell repertoires in COVID-19 (dated by TCRdb to 2018 to 2021). Library preparation employed the immunoSEQ multiplex PCR assay. TCRdb holds this immuneACCESS table with in-frame rearrangements only. Some clones are missing; in checked studies, unresolved V genes explain under half, and the rest has no known cause. Counted in this sample were roughly 140,000 clones; roughly 90% of them appeared once. The ten largest clones capture under 12% of the sample. The sequencing sample was made of peripheral blood. The receptors were sampled from a man aged 45 to 65 with active or convalescent COVID-19.

The rearrangement joins TRBV19 to TRBJ1-2; no clear D. V was shortened by 2 bases and J by 7 bases, with 11 bases between the two germline ends. The germline V gene has CDR1 LNHDA and CDR2 SQIVND (reference sequence). This CDR3 is 13 amino acids long. The CDR3 nucleotides are TGTGCCAGTAGTATAACGACCCGGGGTGGCTACACCTTC. Encoded protein: CASSITTRGGYTF.

This rearrangement joins TRBV4-3 to TRBJ2-1; D uncertain. Germline CDR1 reads LGHNA; CDR2 reads YSLEER. The length of the CDR3 is 15 residues. V was cut by 0 bases and J by 7 bases, with 13 bases left in between. CDR3 protein: CASSQDRLLGNEQFF. DNA for the CDR3: TGCGCCAGCAGCCAAGATCGCCTGCTAGGTAATGAGCAGTTCTTC.

The rearrangement uses TRBV27 and TRBJ2-3; 14 nucleotides match TRBD2. The CDR3 extends over 14 amino acids. V lost 4 bases to trimming and J lost 11 bases; unmatched junction nucleotides: 5. Germline lookup yields CDR1 MNHEY and CDR2 SMNVEV (reference sequence). The CDR3 bases are TGTGCCAGCAGTTCCACGACTAGCGGGAGGGTGCAGTATTTT. The encoded protein is CASSSTTSGRVQYF.

The rearrangement links TRBV5-1 to TRBJ1-1; no definite D call. V was clipped by 7 bases and J by 3 bases, with 19 bases between them. Germline V gives CDR1 SGHRS, CDR2 YFSETQ. The CDR3 runs to 15 residues. The CDR3 loop reads CASHTPNTPYTEAFF. The CDR3 bases are TGCGCCAGCCATACGCCCAACACCCCTTACACTGAAGCTTTCTTT.

This clone was observed a few times. The same CDR3 is also encoded by other DNA sequences in this sample. The chain employs TRBV4-3 and TRBJ2-3; possible D gene TRBD2, 5 bases. Germline V gene sequence: CDR1 LGHNA, CDR2 YSLEER. This CDR3 has 14 amino acids. The V end lost 0 bases, the J end lost 3 bases, and 7 bases lay between the germline ends. CDR3 region: CASSQDSGTDTQYF. The CDR3 DNA sequence: TGCGCCAGCAGCCAAGATTCGGGGACAGATACGCAGTATTTT.

V and J are TRBV25-1 and TRBJ1-2, with D unclear. Germline CDR1 reads MGHDK; CDR2 reads SYGVNS. Trimming took 2 bases from V and 4 from J, leaving 8 bases between them. CDR3 length equals 13 residues. For the CDR3, the DNA is TGTGCCAGCAGTGAAAGGAGAGGCTATGGCTACACCTTC. This gives the protein CASSERRGYGYTF.

CDR3 coding DNA: TGTGCCAGCAGCGCTTCACATCTTCCGAACACTGAAGCTTTCTTT. Protein product: CASSASHLPNTEAFF. The genes are TRBV7-9 and TRBJ1-1; D not resolved. V was cut by 5 bases and J by 1 base, with 14 bases left in between. The V gene's germline CDR1 is SEHNR and CDR2 FQNEAQ (reference sequence). CDR3 length equals 15 residues.

This chain connects TRBV5-1 to TRBJ1-1, with 11 nucleotides matching TRBD1. This CDR3 comprises 15 residues. Germline V gene sequence: CDR1 SGHRS, CDR2 YFSETQ. V trimming: 4 bases; J trimming: 1 base; junction bases outside the gene matches: 3. CDR3 in DNA: TGCGCCAGCAGCGGAGGGACAGGGGGGAACACTGAAGCTTTCTTT. It codes for CASSGGTGGNTEAFF.

The chain links TRBV6-5 to TRBJ1-1; 7 bases match TRBD1. This CDR3 is 16 amino acids long. Germline CDR1 MNHEY, CDR2 SVGAGI. Trimming cost V 4 bases and J 4 bases; bases outside gene matches: 12. CDR3 in amino acids: CASSSLSRGSGTEAFF. CDR3 DNA sequence: TGTGCCAGCAGTTCCCTCTCCAGGGGGTCGGGCACTGAAGCTTTCTTT.

The chain is built from TRBV3-1 (or the pseudogene TRBV3-2) and TRBJ1-3, with D unresolved. The V and J ends lost 1 base and 0 bases respectively, with 10 bases between them. The CDR3 covers 16 residues. The V gene's germline CDR1 is LGHDT and CDR2 YNNKEL (reference sequence). The CDR3 reads CASSQVTVRSGNTIYF. The CDR3 DNA reads as TGTGCCAGCAGCCAAGTCACAGTCCGCTCTGGAAACACCATATATTTT.

The gene calls are TRBV4-3 and TRBJ1-5; 9 bases map to TRBD1. The ends lost 0 bases at V and 5 bases at J; junction bases unmatched: 5. CDR3 length: 16 amino acids. Germline V CDR1 and CDR2: LGHNA, YSLEER. CDR3 bases: TGCGCCAGCAGCCAAGACGCACAGGGGGCTGATCAGCCCCAGCATTTT. It yields the protein CASSQDAQGADQPQHF.

The chain carries TRBV14 and TRBJ1-2, with a tentative D call TRBD1 (6 bases). Germline lookup yields CDR1 SGHDN and CDR2 FVKESK. The length of the CDR3 is 13 residues. Trimming left V 3 bases short and J 4 bases short, with 9 bases between. CDR3 amino acids: CASSQGHFYGYTF. The CDR3 region has the DNA TGTGCCAGCAGCCAGGGACATTTCTATGGCTACACCTTC.

V gene TRBV5-1 combines with J gene TRBJ2-2; the D is unclear. The CDR3 runs 13 residues. CDR1 is SGHRS and CDR2 is YFSETQ in the germline V gene. With 4 bases removed from V and 1 base from J, the gap between germline ends came to 5 bases. This CDR3 reads CASSSENTGELFF. DNA for the CDR3: TGCGCCAGCAGCAGCGAGAACACCGGGGAGCTGTTTTTT.

This chain connects TRBV2 to TRBJ2-7; 8 positions agree with TRBD1. Germline assignment: CDR1 SNHLY and CDR2 FYNNEI. The CDR3 totals 15 residues. Germline trimming cut 6 bases from V and 4 bases from J; bases unmatched to any gene: 11. For the CDR3, the DNA is TGTGCCAGCAGAATGTGGACAGGGACGACTTACGAGCAGTACTTC. It specifies CASRMWTGTTYEQYF.

The V call is TRBV19, the J call TRBJ2-3; 8 bases are a match to TRBD2. Germline assignment: CDR1 LNHDA and CDR2 SQIVND (reference sequence). The trim removed 7 bases at V and 4 bases at J, leaving 13 bases unmatched. The CDR3 extends over 16 amino acids. The chain's CDR3 is CASKPGAGGLADTQYF. DNA of the CDR3: TGTGCCAGTAAGCCAGGGGCGGGAGGCCTCGCAGATACGCAGTATTTT.

J is TRBJ2-1 and V is TRBV5-1, with D perhaps TRBD2 (5 bases). The V and J ends lost 3 bases and 4 bases respectively, with 17 bases between them. In germline, CDR1 is SGHRS, CDR2 YFSETQ. The CDR3 covers 16 residues. The CDR3 DNA is TGCGCCAGCAGCTCCGTATCCCAAGCGGAATACAATGAGCAGTTCTTC. This sequence encodes CASSSVSQAEYNEQFF.

V usage is TRBV2 and J usage is TRBJ2-5; 14 bases agree with TRBD2. V lost 6 bases and J lost 4; bases outside the gene matches: 7. The V gene's germline CDR1 is SNHLY and CDR2 FYNNEI. The CDR3 has 16 residues. The CDR3 region is CASRQTGTSGGETQYF. The CDR3 DNA follows: TGTGCCAGCAGACAAACCGGGACTAGCGGGGGAGAGACCCAGTACTTC.

The V gene is TRBV5-4, the J gene TRBJ1-2, with 9 bases that match TRBD1. Trimming at V came to 2 bases and at J to 4 bases, leaving 6 bases not matched to a gene. This CDR3 has 15 residues. The germline V gene encodes CDR1 SGHNT and CDR2 YYREEE (reference sequence). This CDR3 reads CASSFPGQGSYGYTF. DNA of the CDR3: TGTGCCAGCAGCTTTCCGGGACAGGGCTCCTATGGCTACACCTTC.

The chain is built from TRBV18 and TRBJ2-7; D not certain. The CDR3 runs 12 residues. Deletions cut 5 bases from V and 1 base from J, with 6 bases between. Per germline, CDR1 KGHSH and CDR2 LQKENI. CDR3 loop: CASSLQSYEQYF. The CDR3 DNA reads TGTGCCAGCTCATTACAGTCCTACGAGCAGTACTTC.

The rearrangement links TRBV7-2 to TRBJ1-5, with 7 nucleotides matching TRBD1. V was clipped by 5 bases and J by 7 bases; unmatched bases: 8. CDR1 and CDR2 (germline): SGHTA, FQGNSA. The CDR3 sequence is 14 residues long. Written as DNA, the CDR3 is TGTGCCAGCAGCCCAGGCCCGACAGGGCAGCCCCAGCATTTT. It codes for CASSPGPTGQPQHF. The entire variable domain, with the rest obtained from reference TRBV7-2 and TRBJ1-5, is as follows: GAGVSQSPSNKVTEKGKDVELRCDPISGHTALYWYRQSLGQGLEFLIYFQGNSAPDKSGLPSDRFSAERTGGSVSTLTIQRTQQEDSAVYLCASSPGPTGQPQHFGDGTRLSIL.

In DNA, the CDR3 is TGTGCCAGCGGGGACACGATTAACTATGGCTACACCTTC. This gives the protein CASGDTINYGYTF. The chain has TRBV6-5 and TRBJ1-2, with D possibly matching TRBD1 (6 bases). The germline V gene has CDR1 MNHEY and CDR2 SVGAGI. V gave up 8 bases and J gave up 1 base, with 11 bases separating them. CDR3 size: 13 residues.

This rearrangement joins TRBV5-1 to TRBJ2-2, with D unclear. Trimming pared 0 bases from V and 1 base from J, leaving 4 bases between. The germline gives CDR1 SGHRS, CDR2 YFSETQ. This CDR3 contains 14 residues. CDR3 sequence (DNA): TGCGCCAGCAGCTTGGTACAGAACACCGGGGAGCTGTTTTTT. The encoded protein is CASSLVQNTGELFF.

The J gene is TRBJ2-3, the V gene TRBV11-2; possible D gene TRBD1, 5 bases. This CDR3 region has 16 residues. V was cut by 1 base and J by 13 bases, with 24 bases left in between. Looked up from germline, CDR1 is SGHAT and CDR2 is FQNNGV. The CDR3 spells CASSLGPIRAHRGKYF. For the CDR3, the DNA is TGTGCCAGCAGCTTAGGACCTATAAGAGCTCATAGGGGAAAGTATTTT.

This clone turned up a few times. The chain employs TRBV4-2 and TRBJ2-7, with TRBD1 matching 8 bases. Trimming at V came to 0 bases and at J to 1 base, leaving 11 bases not matched to a gene. Germline V CDR1 and CDR2: LGHNA, YNFKEQ. The CDR3 is 18 amino acids. The CDR3, as DNA: TGTGCCAGCAGCCAAGAGGGCTTTCAGGGGGCATCGTCCTACGAGCAGTACTTC. This gives the protein CASSQEGFQGASSYEQYF.

V and J are TRBV6-5 and TRBJ2-7; TRBD2 matches 10 bases. The CDR3 extends over 16 amino acids. The germline V gene encodes CDR1 MNHEY and CDR2 SVGAGI. The V gene end was trimmed by 2 bases and the J gene end by 2 bases; junction bases not matched to a gene: 6. The CDR3 region is CASSYSPLAGAYEQYF. The CDR3 region has the DNA TGTGCCAGCAGTTACAGTCCGCTAGCGGGAGCCTACGAGCAGTACTTC.

This rearrangement joins TRBV6-5 to TRBJ2-1; the match to TRBD1 covers 11 bases. The trim removed 6 bases at V and 9 bases at J, leaving 10 bases unmatched. CDR1 is MNHEY and CDR2 is SVGAGI in the germline V gene. The CDR3 covers 15 residues. CDR3 nucleotides: TGTGCCAGCAGGGGGACCGGACAGGGGGCAGGTGAGCAGTTCTTC. Translation: CASRGTGQGAGEQFF.

This sequence joins TRBV10-3 and TRBJ1-5; D remains unclear. Germline V lookup: CDR1 ENHRY, CDR2 SYGVKD. The CDR3 length is 13 residues. Deletions cut 10 bases from V and 7 bases from J, with 17 bases between. Here the CDR3 reads CATYDPPEQPQHF. The CDR3 DNA reads TGTGCCACCTATGACCCTCCGGAGCAGCCCCAGCATTTT.